One and the same sample provided the 5 T cell receptor beta chains below, sequenced in a study of T cell responses to AZD1222 COVID-19 vaccine. Generated by immunoSEQ multiplex PCR, the TCRdb table keeps only in-frame clones and is missing some. The data show 90,000 to 100,000 clones, less than 85% seen once. Sequences were derived from peripheral blood, sampled 28 days after the second AZD1222 dose. Receptors originate from an adult who received the AZD1222 COVID-19 vaccine.

This clone was picked up one time. The chain is built from TRBV6-5 and TRBJ2-1; 10 nucleotides align to TRBD2. Germline CDR1 reads MNHEY; CDR2 reads SVGAGI. V shed 6 bases, J shed 9 bases, and the junction held 11 bases outside the gene matches. The CDR3 sequence is 15 residues long. This CDR3 is CASSRAGGPGGEQFF. The CDR3 DNA follows: TGTGCCAGCAGCCGAGCGGGAGGGCCTGGGGGTGAGCAGTTCTTC.

The V call is TRBV11-2, the J call TRBJ2-1; D might be TRBD1 (5 bases). There are 16 residues in the CDR3. Germline-derived CDR1 and CDR2 are SGHAT and FQNNGV. The germline V and J ends were trimmed by 1 base and 1 base, with 11 bases remaining between them. The CDR3 loop is CASSLGAGNSYNEQFF. DNA of the CDR3: TGTGCCAGCAGCTTAGGGGCAGGGAATTCCTACAATGAGCAGTTCTTC. Full variable domain (rest looked up from reference TRBV11-2 and TRBJ2-1): EAGVAQSPRYKIIEKRQSVAFWCNPISGHATLYWYQQILGQGPKLLIQFQNNGVVDDSQLPKDRFSAERLKGVDSTLKIQPAKLEDSAVYLCASSLGAGNSYNEQFFGPGTRLTVL.

The chain employs TRBV12-3 or TRBV12-4 and TRBJ1-2; D not resolved. Trimming shortened V by 4 bases and J by 4 bases, and 7 bases separated the two germline ends. The CDR3 runs 12 residues. CDR3 residues: CASSSVGYGYTF. The CDR3 DNA reads TGTGCCAGCAGTTCGGTGGGCTATGGCTACACCTTC.

This rearrangement joins TRBV6-5 to TRBJ2-2; 7 nucleotides align to TRBD1. V lost 9 bases, J lost 3 bases, and 7 bases stayed unmatched. CDR1 is MNHEY, CDR2 SVGAGI, per germline. The length of the CDR3 is 14 residues. As DNA, the CDR3 is TGTGCCAGTCGCCTGACAGGGTACACCGGGGAGCTGTTTTTT. Its translation is CASRLTGYTGELFF.

V usage is TRBV2 and J usage is TRBJ2-7; D is possibly TRBD1 or TRBD2 (5 bases each). CDR3 length: 15 amino acids. The V gene lost 5 bases and the J gene lost 7 bases, with 21 bases spanning the gap. The V gene's germline CDR1 is SNHLY and CDR2 FYNNEI. CDR3 DNA sequence: TGTGCCAGCAGTTACCAAGGGACCGCCGTCGGGGAGCAGTACTTC. It encodes CASSYQGTAVGEQYF.